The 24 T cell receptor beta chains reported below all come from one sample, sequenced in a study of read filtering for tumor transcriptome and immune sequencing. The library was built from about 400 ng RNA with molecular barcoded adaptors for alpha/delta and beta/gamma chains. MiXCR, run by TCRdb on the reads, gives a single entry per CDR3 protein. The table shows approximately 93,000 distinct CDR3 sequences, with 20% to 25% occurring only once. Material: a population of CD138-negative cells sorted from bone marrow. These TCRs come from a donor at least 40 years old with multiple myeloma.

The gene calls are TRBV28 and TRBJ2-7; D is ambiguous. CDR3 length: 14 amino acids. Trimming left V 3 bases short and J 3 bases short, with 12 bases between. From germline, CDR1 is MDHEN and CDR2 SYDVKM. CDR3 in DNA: TGTGCCAGCAGTTTTTTGTCTAACGACTACGAGCAGTACTTC. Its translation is CASSFLSNDYEQYF.

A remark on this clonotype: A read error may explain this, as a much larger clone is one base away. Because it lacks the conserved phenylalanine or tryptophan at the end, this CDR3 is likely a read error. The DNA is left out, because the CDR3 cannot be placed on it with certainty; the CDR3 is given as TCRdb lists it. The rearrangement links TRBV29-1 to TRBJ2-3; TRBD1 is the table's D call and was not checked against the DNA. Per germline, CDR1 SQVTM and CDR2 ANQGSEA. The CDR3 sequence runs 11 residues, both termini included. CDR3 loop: CSVEISRGEYS.

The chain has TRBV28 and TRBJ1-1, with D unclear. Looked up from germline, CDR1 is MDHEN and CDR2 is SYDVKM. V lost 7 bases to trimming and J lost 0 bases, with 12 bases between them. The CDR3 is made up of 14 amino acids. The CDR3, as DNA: TGTGCCAGCAAACGAGGGCTTATGAACACTGAAGCTTTCTTT. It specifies CASKRGLMNTEAFF.

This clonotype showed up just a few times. CDR3 sequence (DNA): TGCAGTGCTAGAGATAGGGGGTTTCGCAATCAGCCCCAGCATTTT. The encoded protein is CSARDRGFRNQPQHF. The V call is TRBV20-1, the J call TRBJ1-5; a weak D match, TRBD1 (6 bases). Germline V CDR1 and CDR2: DFQATT, SNEGSKA (reference sequence). This CDR3 region has 15 residues. V lost 0 bases, J lost 2 bases, and 11 bases lay in between.

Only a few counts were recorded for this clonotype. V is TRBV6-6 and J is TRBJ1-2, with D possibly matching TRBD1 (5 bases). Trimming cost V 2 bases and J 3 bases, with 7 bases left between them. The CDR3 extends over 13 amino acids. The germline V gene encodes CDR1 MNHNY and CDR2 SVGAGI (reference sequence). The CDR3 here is CASSYPTDYGYTF. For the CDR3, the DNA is TGTGCCAGCAGTTACCCGACAGACTATGGCTACACCTTC.

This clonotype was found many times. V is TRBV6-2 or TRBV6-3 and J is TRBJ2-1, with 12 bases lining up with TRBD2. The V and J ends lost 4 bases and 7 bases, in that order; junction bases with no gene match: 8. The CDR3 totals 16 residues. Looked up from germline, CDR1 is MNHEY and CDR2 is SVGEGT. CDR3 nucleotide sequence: TGTGCCAGCAGTTTCCAACTAGCGGGGGGAGGGAATGAGCAGTTCTTC. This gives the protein CASSFQLAGGGNEQFF.

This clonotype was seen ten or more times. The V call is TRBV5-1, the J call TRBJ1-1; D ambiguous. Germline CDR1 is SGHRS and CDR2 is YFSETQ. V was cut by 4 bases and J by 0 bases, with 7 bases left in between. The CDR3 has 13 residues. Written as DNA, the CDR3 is TGCGCCAGCAGCGACCGGATGAACACTGAAGCTTTCTTT. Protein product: CASSDRMNTEAFF.

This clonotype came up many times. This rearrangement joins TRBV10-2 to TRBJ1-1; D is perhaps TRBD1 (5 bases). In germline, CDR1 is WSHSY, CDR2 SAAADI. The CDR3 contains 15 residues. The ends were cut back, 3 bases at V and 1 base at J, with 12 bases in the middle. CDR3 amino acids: CASSDWGGRNTEAFF. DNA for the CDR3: TGCGCCAGCAGTGACTGGGGGGGAAGGAACACTGAAGCTTTCTTT.

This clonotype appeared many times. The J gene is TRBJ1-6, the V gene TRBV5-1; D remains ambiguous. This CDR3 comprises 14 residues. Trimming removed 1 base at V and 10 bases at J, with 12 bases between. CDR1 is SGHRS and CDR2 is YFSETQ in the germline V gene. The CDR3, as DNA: TGCGCCAGCAGCTTGTCTGGGGAGCTCTCACCCCTCCACTTT. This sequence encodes CASSLSGELSPLHF.

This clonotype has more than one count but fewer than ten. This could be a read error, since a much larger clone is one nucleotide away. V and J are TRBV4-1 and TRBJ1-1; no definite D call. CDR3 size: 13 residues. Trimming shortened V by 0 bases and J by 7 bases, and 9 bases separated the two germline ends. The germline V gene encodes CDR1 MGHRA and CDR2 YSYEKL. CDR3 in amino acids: CASSQDCRLEAFF. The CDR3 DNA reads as TGCGCCAGCAGCCAAGATTGCCGCCTTGAAGCTTTCTTT.

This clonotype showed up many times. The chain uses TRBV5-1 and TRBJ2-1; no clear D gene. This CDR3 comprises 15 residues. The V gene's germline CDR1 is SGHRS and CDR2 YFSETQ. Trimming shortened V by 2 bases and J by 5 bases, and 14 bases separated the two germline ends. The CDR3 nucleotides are TGCGCCAGCAGCTTTTTACCCACAGCCGACAATGAGCAGTTCTTC. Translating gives CASSFLPTADNEQFF.

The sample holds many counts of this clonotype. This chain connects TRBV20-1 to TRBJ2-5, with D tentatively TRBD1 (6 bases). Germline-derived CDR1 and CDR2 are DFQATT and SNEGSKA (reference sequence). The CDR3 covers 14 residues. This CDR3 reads CSPRISNRVKTQYF. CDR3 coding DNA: TGCAGCCCCCGGATCAGCAACAGGGTAAAGACCCAGTACTTC.

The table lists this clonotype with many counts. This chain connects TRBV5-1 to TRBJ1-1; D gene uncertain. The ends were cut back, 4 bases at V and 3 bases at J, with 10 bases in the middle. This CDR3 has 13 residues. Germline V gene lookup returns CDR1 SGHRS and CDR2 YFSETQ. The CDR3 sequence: CASSPLEDTEAFF. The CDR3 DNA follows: TGCGCCAGCAGCCCCCTCGAGGACACTGAAGCTTTCTTT.

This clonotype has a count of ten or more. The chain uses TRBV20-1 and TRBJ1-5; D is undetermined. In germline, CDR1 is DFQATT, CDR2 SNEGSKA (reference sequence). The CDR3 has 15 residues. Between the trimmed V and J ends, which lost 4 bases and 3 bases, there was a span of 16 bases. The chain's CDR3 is CSATRLGVNNQPQHF. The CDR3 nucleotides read TGCAGTGCTACTCGGTTGGGTGTTAACAATCAGCCCCAGCATTTT.

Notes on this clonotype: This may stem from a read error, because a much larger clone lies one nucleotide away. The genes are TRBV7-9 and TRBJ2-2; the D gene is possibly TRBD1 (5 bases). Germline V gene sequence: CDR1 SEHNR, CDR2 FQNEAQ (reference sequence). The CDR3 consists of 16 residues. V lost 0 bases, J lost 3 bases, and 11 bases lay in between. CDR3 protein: CASSLAGPLHTGELFF. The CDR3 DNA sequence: TGTGCCAGCAGCTTAGCGGGGCCCTTGCACACCGGGGAGCTGTTTTTT.

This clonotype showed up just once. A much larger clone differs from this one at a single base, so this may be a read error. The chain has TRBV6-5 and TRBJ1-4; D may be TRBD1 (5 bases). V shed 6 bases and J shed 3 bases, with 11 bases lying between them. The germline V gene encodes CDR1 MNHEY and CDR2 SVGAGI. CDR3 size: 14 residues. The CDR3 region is CASSFTGANEKLFF. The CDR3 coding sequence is TGTGCCAGCAGCTTCACAGGAGCTAATGAAAAACTGTTTTTT.

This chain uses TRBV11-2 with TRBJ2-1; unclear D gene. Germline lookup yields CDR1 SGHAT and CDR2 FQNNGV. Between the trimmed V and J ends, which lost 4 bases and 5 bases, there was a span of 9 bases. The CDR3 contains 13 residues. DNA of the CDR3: TGTGCCAGCAGCTCGGACCGGAACAATGAGCAGTTCTTC. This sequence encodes CASSSDRNNEQFF. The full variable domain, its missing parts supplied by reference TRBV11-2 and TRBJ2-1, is EAGVAQSPRYKIIEKRQSVAFWCNPISGHATLYWYQQILGQGPKLLIQFQNNGVVDDSQLPKDRFSAERLKGVDSTLKIQPAKLEDSAVYLCASSSDRNNEQFFGPGTRLTVL.

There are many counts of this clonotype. CDR3 nucleotide sequence: TGTGCCACCAGCCTCGACAGGCACTCTGGAAACACCATATATTTT. This translates into CATSLDRHSGNTIYF. This chain connects TRBV15 to TRBJ1-3; tentative D call: TRBD1 (6 bases). The CDR3 extends over 15 amino acids. V was clipped by 5 bases and J by 0 bases, with 11 bases between them. Germline V gene lookup returns CDR1 LNHNV and CDR2 YYDKDF (reference sequence). Drawing the rest from reference TRBV15 and TRBJ1-3, the complete variable domain is DAMVIQNPRYQVTQFGKPVTLSCSQTLNHNVMYWYQQKSSQAPKLLFHYYDKDFNNEADTPDNFQSRRPNTSFCFLDIRSPGLGDTAMYLCATSLDRHSGNTIYFGEGSWLTVV.

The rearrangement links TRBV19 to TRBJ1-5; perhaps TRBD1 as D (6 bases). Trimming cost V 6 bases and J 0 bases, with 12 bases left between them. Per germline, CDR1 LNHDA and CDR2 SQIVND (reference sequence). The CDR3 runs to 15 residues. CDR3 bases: TGTGCCAGTAGGGACAGAGCTTATAGCAATCAGCCCCAGCATTTT. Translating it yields CASRDRAYSNQPQHF.

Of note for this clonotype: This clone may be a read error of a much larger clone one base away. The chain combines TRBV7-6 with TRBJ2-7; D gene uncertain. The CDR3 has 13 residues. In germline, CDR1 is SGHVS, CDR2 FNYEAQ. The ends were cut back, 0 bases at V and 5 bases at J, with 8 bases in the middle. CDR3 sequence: CASSLAGLNEQYF. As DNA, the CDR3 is TGTGCCAGCAGCTTAGCAGGTCTAAACGAGCAGTACTTC. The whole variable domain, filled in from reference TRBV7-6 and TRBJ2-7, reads GAGVSQSPRYKVTKRGQDVALRCDPISGHVSLYWYRQALGQGPEFLTYFNYEAQQDKSGLPNDRFSAERPEGSISTLTIQRTEQRDSAMYRCASSLAGLNEQYFGPGTRLTVT.

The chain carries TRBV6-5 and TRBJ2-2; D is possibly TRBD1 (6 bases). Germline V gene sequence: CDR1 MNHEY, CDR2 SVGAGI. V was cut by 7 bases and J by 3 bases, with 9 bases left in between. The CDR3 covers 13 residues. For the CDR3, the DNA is TGTGCCAGCATCAACAGGGACACCGGGGAGCTGTTTTTT. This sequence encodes CASINRDTGELFF.

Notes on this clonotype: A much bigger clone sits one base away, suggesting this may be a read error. The CDR3 region has the DNA TGTGCCGGCAGCCTCCGACACGCGGCGCAAGAGACCCAGTACTTC. This codes for CAGSLRHAAQETQYF. The chain links TRBV11-2 to TRBJ2-5, with D hard to call. The CDR3 is 15 amino acids. Germline V gene lookup returns CDR1 SGHAT and CDR2 FQNNGV.

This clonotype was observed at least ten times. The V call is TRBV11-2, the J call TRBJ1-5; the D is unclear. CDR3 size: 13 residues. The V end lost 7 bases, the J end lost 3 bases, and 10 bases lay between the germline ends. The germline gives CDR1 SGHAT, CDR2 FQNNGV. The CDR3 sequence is CASTPGPNQPQHF. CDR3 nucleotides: TGTGCCAGCACCCCGGGTCCCAATCAGCCCCAGCATTTT.

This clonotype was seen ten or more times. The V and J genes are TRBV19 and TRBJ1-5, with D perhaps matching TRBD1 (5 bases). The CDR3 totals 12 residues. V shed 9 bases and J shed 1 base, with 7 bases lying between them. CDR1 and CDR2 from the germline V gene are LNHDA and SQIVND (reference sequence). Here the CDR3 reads CASQGSNQPQHF. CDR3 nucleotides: TGTGCCAGCCAGGGAAGCAATCAGCCCCAGCATTTT.